These T cell receptor beta chains were read from a single sample in a study of cytomegalovirus exposure and HLA in healthy donors. The assay was immunoSEQ multiplex PCR, and TCRdb's table has in-frame clones only and misses some. The sample has 150,000 to 180,000 clones; approximately 80% are singletons. Sequencing used PBMCs. Source of these receptors: a woman between 40 and 55 years old in good health and CMV-seropositive. Each CDR3 is given with its conserved first and last residue. D genes are given only for firm matches. Rows give clone size only sometimes, using once, few, many, or a class for an expanded clone.

CDR3 protein	CDR3 DNA	V gene	clone size	D gene	J gene
CASSLVSGSGGNTQYF	TGCGCCAGCAGCCTTGTTAGCGGGAGTGGGGGAAATACGCAGTATTTT	TRBV4-1	NA	TRBD2	TRBJ2-3
CAISESGIQYGYTF	TGTGCCATCAGTGAGTCCGGGATCCAATATGGCTACACCTTC	TRBV10-3	NA	NA	TRBJ1-2
CASSANRVTDTQYF	TGTGCCAGCTCAGCCAACAGGGTCACAGATACGCAGTATTTT	TRBV18	NA	NA	TRBJ2-3
CASSLQPSTDTQYF	TGTGCCAGCAGTCTACAGCCTAGCACAGATACGCAGTATTTT	TRBV6-5	NA	NA	TRBJ2-3
CASRQGSYEQYF	TGCGCCAGTCGACAGGGCTCCTACGAGCAGTACTTC	TRBV5-1	NA	TRBD1	TRBJ2-7
CASRNPGQLQETQYF	TGTGCCAGCAGGAACCCCGGACAGCTCCAAGAGACCCAGTACTTC	TRBV2	NA	NA	TRBJ2-5
CASSLEGLAGNNEQFF	TGTGCCAGCAGCTTAGAAGGACTAGCGGGGAACAATGAGCAGTTCTTC	TRBV11-2	NA	TRBD2	TRBJ2-1
CASSTNSGSGYEQYF	TGCGCCAGCAGCACAAACAGCGGGAGCGGCTACGAGCAGTACTTC	TRBV5-1	NA	TRBD2	TRBJ2-7
CASSLAGSLAGELFF	TGTGCCAGCAGCTTAGCGGGGAGTTTAGCCGGGGAGCTGTTTTTT	TRBV6-6	few	TRBD2	TRBJ2-2
CASSLTTSGVPTQYF	TGCGCCAGCAGCTTGACGACTAGCGGGGTACCTACGCAGTATTTT	TRBV5-1	once	TRBD2	TRBJ2-3
CASSYDFGQTEGYTF	TGTGCCAGCAGTTACGACTTCGGACAGACAGAAGGCTACACCTTC	TRBV6-5	NA	NA	TRBJ1-2
CASSTDRAYTF	TGTGCCAGCAGTACGGACAGGGCGTACACCTTC	TRBV28	few	TRBD1	TRBJ1-2
CASSLTWTGGSDGYTF	TGTGCCAGCAGTTTAACTTGGACAGGGGGGTCTGATGGCTACACCTTC	TRBV27	NA	TRBD1	TRBJ1-2
CASRANLAGGLSHYRVF	TGCGCCAGCAGAGCAAACCTAGCGGGAGGGCTCTCCCATTACCGGGTCTTC	TRBV5-1	NA	TRBD2	TRBJ2-1
CASSPPSTDTQYF	TGTGCCAGCAGCCCCCCGAGCACAGATACGCAGTATTTT	TRBV7-3	NA	NA	TRBJ2-3
CASSPDSQTQYF	TGTGCCAGCTCACCCGACAGTCAGACCCAGTACTTC	TRBV18	NA	NA	TRBJ2-5
CASSPPDSNYGYTF	TGTGCCAGCTCACCGCCCGACAGCAACTATGGCTACACCTTC	TRBV18	NA	NA	TRBJ1-2
CASSYDRGHTGELFF	TGTGCCAGCAGTTATGACAGGGGGCATACCGGGGAGCTGTTTTTT	TRBV6-5	NA	TRBD1	TRBJ2-2
CASSVAQTNTGELFF	TGTGCCAGCAGCGTAGCACAGACAAACACCGGGGAGCTGTTTTTT	TRBV9	NA	NA	TRBJ2-2
CASSHNSYSGANVLTF	TGTGCCAGCAGCCATAACAGTTACTCTGGGGCCAACGTCCTGACTTTC	TRBV27	few	NA	TRBJ2-6
CASSPIGTGTTEAFF	TGTGCCAGCTCACCGATAGGGACAGGGACCACTGAAGCTTTCTTT	TRBV18	once	TRBD1	TRBJ1-1
CASSQTGTGFYGYTF	TGTGCCAGCTCTCAGACCGGGACAGGGTTCTATGGCTACACCTTC	TRBV18	NA	TRBD1	TRBJ1-2
CASSFGGRAGYEQYF	TGCGCCAGCAGCTTTGGCGGGAGGGCCGGGTACGAGCAGTACTTC	TRBV5-1	NA	TRBD2	TRBJ2-7
CASSRGGDNNEQYF	TGCGCCAGCAGCCGGGGGGGGGACAATAACGAGCAGTACTTC	TRBV5-1	NA	TRBD2	TRBJ2-7
CASSPMTGWETQYF	TGTGCCAGCAGTCCCATGACAGGGTGGGAGACCCAGTACTTC	TRBV27	NA	TRBD1	TRBJ2-5
CASSLDGGSGGEQFF	TGCGCCAGCAGCTTGGATGGCGGGAGCGGCGGTGAGCAGTTCTTC	TRBV5-1	NA	TRBD2	TRBJ2-1